These 24 T cell receptor beta chains originate from one sample sequenced in a study of T cell responses to AZD1222 COVID-19 vaccine (dated by TCRdb to about 2021). Libraries were built with the immunoSEQ multiplex PCR assay. In its TCRdb copy, this immuneACCESS table keeps in-frame sequences only and misses some clones. Where compared with another copy, unresolved V genes explain less than half of these, and the others have no known cause. The sample profile shows over 85,000 clones; about four fifths of them were found once. Of the sample, approximately 15% falls within the top ten clones. According to the study, the label for this sample's time point signals: baseline before first vaccination. Sample: peripheral blood, taken on day 0 of AZD1222 vaccination. The receptors derive from an adult in good health.

DNA of the CDR3: TGTGCCAGCTCACCCCAAGGGGGCAGTCAGCCCCAGCATTTT. Translated: CASSPQGGSQPQHF. This chain connects TRBV18 to TRBJ1-5; TRBD1 aligns across 7 bases. V trimming: 3 bases; J trimming: 6 bases; junction bases outside the gene matches: 5. CDR1 is KGHSH, CDR2 LQKENI, per germline. The CDR3 has 14 amino acids.

This clone has a single count. The genes are TRBV7-3 and TRBJ2-1, with D tentatively TRBD2 (5 bases). The germline gives CDR1 SGHTA, CDR2 FQGTGA. This CDR3 is 15 amino acids long. The V end was cut by 5 bases, the J end by 3 bases, with 14 bases between. This chain's CDR3 is CASSPERIVYNEQFF. The CDR3 DNA reads TGTGCCAGCAGCCCCGAGCGGATTGTCTACAATGAGCAGTTCTTC.

This chain connects TRBV19 to TRBJ2-5, with a tentative D call TRBD1 (6 bases). The germline V gene has CDR1 LNHDA and CDR2 SQIVND (reference sequence). The CDR3 covers 14 residues. The V gene lost 6 bases and the J gene lost 5 bases, with 16 bases spanning the gap. This CDR3 is CASRQGYQGETQYF. CDR3 bases: TGTGCCAGTAGACAGGGTTATCAAGGGGAGACCCAGTACTTC. The whole variable domain, filled in from reference TRBV19 and TRBJ2-5, reads DGGITQSPKYLFRKEGQNVTLSCEQNLNHDAMYWYRQDPGQGLRLIYYSQIVNDFQKGDIAEGYSVSREKKESFPLTVTSAQKNPTAFYLCASRQGYQGETQYFGPGTRLLVL.

This clone was picked up one time. The chain links TRBV4-3 to TRBJ1-1; D call uncertain. CDR1 is LGHNA and CDR2 is YSLEER in the germline V gene. The V end lost 4 bases, the J end lost 5 bases, and 14 bases lay between the germline ends. The CDR3 runs to 14 residues. In DNA form, the CDR3 reads TGCGCCAGCAGCCGGGTCCCGGCGGAGACTGAAGCTTTCTTT. This codes for CASSRVPAETEAFF.

In nucleotides, the CDR3 is TGTGCCAGCAGTTACCCCTCGACAGGGTTGCTGGAGACCCAGTACTTC. Residues: CASSYPSTGLLETQYF. The chain has TRBV6-2 or TRBV6-3 and TRBJ2-5; TRBD1 agrees at 7 bases. The V and J ends lost 2 bases and 5 bases, in that order; junction bases with no gene match: 11. CDR1 and CDR2 from the germline V gene are MNHEY and SVGEGT. The CDR3 spans 16 residues.

The chain has TRBV11-2 and TRBJ1-6; no reliable D call. The length of the CDR3 is 14 residues. Germline lookup yields CDR1 SGHAT and CDR2 FQNNGV. Trimming pared 4 bases from V and 7 bases from J, leaving 11 bases between. CDR3 region: CASSSYSDNSPLHF. DNA for the CDR3: TGTGCCAGCAGCTCCTACTCAGACAATTCACCCCTCCACTTT.

The J gene is TRBJ2-4, the V gene TRBV6-5, with D unclear. CDR1 and CDR2 (germline): MNHEY, SVGAGI. V lost 4 bases to trimming and J lost 0 bases, with 10 bases between them. The CDR3 has 15 amino acids. The CDR3 bases are TGTGCCAGCAGTTCCCTCAAACTAGCCAAAAACATTCAGTACTTC. Translating it yields CASSSLKLAKNIQYF.

This clone was counted a few times. The CDR3 here is CASSSGGRDTGELFF. DNA for the CDR3: TGTGCCAGCAGTTCAGGGGGTCGTGACACCGGGGAGCTGTTTTTT. The chain combines TRBV5-5 with TRBJ2-2, with 7 bases lining up with TRBD1. V trimming: 5 bases; J trimming: 3 bases; junction bases outside the gene matches: 7. CDR1 and CDR2 from the germline V gene are SGHKS and YYEKEE (reference sequence). This CDR3 is built from 15 residues.

The J gene is TRBJ1-4, the V gene TRBV28; no definite D call. The CDR3 covers 15 residues. V lost 2 bases and J lost 8, with 15 bases in between. Looked up from germline, CDR1 is MDHEN and CDR2 is SYDVKM. The CDR3 spells CASSLKTLRGEKLFF. In DNA, the CDR3 is TGTGCCAGCAGTTTAAAAACCCTCAGAGGGGAAAAACTGTTTTTT.

The gene calls are TRBV10-3 and TRBJ2-7, with TRBD2 matching 7 bases. V was clipped by 9 bases and J by 5 bases; unmatched bases: 7. The CDR3 has 12 amino acids. Germline CDR1 and CDR2: ENHRY and SYGVKD. As DNA, the CDR3 is TGTGCCATTTCGGGAGGAGGGGACGAGCAGTACTTC. It codes for CAISGGGDEQYF.

This clone showed up just once. The chain carries TRBV27 and TRBJ1-5, with 7 bases fitting TRBD1. CDR1 is MNHEY, CDR2 SMNVEV, per germline (reference sequence). The CDR3 extends over 16 amino acids. Trimming took 6 bases from V and 6 from J; bases not matched to a gene: 14. This chain's CDR3 is CASSRGGRGLSQPQHF. CDR3 DNA sequence: TGTGCCAGCAGCCGAGGTGGCAGGGGGTTGAGTCAGCCCCAGCATTTT.

V gene TRBV3-1 (or the pseudogene TRBV3-2) combines with J gene TRBJ2-5; 8 bases are shared with TRBD1. The CDR3 runs 16 residues. Looked up from germline, CDR1 is LGHDT and CDR2 is YNNKEL (reference sequence). J gave up 3 bases and V 2 bases, and 8 bases lay outside the gene matches. As DNA, the CDR3 is TGTGCCAGCAGCCAAAGGAGACAGGGGAGGAAAGAGACCCAGTACTTC. Translating gives CASSQRRQGRKETQYF.

The chain recombines TRBV7-6 with TRBJ2-3, with 13 bases fitting TRBD2. The CDR3 length is 16 residues. Germline-derived CDR1 and CDR2 are SGHVS and FNYEAQ. J lost 8 bases, V lost 5 bases, and 10 bases had no gene match. The CDR3 DNA sequence: TGTGCCAGCAGCCAACTAGCGGGGGGGCATGTGGGTACGCAGTATTTT. Its protein is CASSQLAGGHVGTQYF.

The chain combines TRBV24-1 with TRBJ1-2; no clear D gene. The CDR3 runs 14 residues. The ends were cut back, 2 bases at V and 4 bases at J, with 10 bases in the middle. CDR1 and CDR2 from the germline V gene are KGHDR and SFDVKD. CDR3 in DNA: TGTGCCACCAGTGATTCTGACGGCTTCTATGGCTACACCTTC. Its translation: CATSDSDGFYGYTF.

The chain uses TRBV6-2 or TRBV6-3 and TRBJ2-3; 9 nucleotides align to TRBD2. With V trimmed by 6 bases and J by 0 bases, 7 bases remained unmatched. The CDR3 spans 16 residues. Germline V lookup: CDR1 MNHEY, CDR2 SVGEGT. CDR3 in amino acids: CASSSPSGASTDTQYF. The CDR3 nucleotides are TGTGCCAGCAGCTCTCCTAGCGGGGCCAGCACAGATACGCAGTATTTT.

This clone occurred a few times. The CDR3 DNA follows: TGTGCCAGCAGTTCGGCGAGGGGCGGGGGTTTTTTT. Its protein is CASSSARGGGFF. The chain links TRBV6-2 or TRBV6-3 to TRBJ1-4, with TRBD1 as a possible D gene (5 bases). Trimming cost V 4 bases and J 17 bases, with 17 bases left between them. The V gene's germline CDR1 is MNHEY and CDR2 SVGEGT. The CDR3 is made up of 12 amino acids.

This chain connects TRBV27 to TRBJ1-6; 9 bases match TRBD1. Germline CDR1 and CDR2: MNHEY and SMNVEV (reference sequence). V gave up 5 bases and J gave up 8 bases; unmatched junction bases: 4. The CDR3 loop spans 14 amino acids. The CDR3 protein is CASSIQGAHSPLHF. The CDR3 DNA reads as TGTGCCAGCAGTATACAGGGGGCTCATTCACCCCTCCACTTT.

This clone was seen more than once but under ten times. The chain has TRBV5-6 and TRBJ2-3; TRBD1 agrees at 9 bases. Germline values: CDR1 SGHDT, CDR2 YYEEEE. Germline trimming cut 3 bases from V and 6 bases from J; bases unmatched to any gene: 5. The CDR3 sequence is 14 residues long. CDR3 protein: CASSSTGGSDTQYF. The DNA of the CDR3 is TGTGCCAGCAGCTCAACAGGGGGCTCGGATACGCAGTATTTT. The full variable domain, rest sourced from reference TRBV5-6 and TRBJ2-3, is DAGVTQSPTHLIKTRGQQVTLRCSPKSGHDTVSWYQQALGQGPQFIFQYYEEEERQRGNFPDRFSGHQFPNYSSELNVNALLLGDSALYLCASSSTGGSDTQYFGPGTRLTVL.

J is TRBJ2-3 and V is TRBV27, with D possibly being TRBD2 (6 bases). The V and J ends lost 3 bases and 0 bases respectively, with 10 bases between them. CDR1 is MNHEY and CDR2 is SMNVEV in the germline V gene (reference sequence). The CDR3 length is 15 residues. CDR3 sequence reads: CASSFGGFSTDTQYF. The CDR3 region has the DNA TGTGCCAGCAGTTTTGGGGGGTTCAGCACAGATACGCAGTATTTT.

The chain employs TRBV19 and TRBJ1-1; 9 bases map to TRBD1. The CDR3 covers 15 residues. Losses at the gene ends were 5 bases for V and 3 bases for J; bases not matched to a gene: 7. Per the germline V gene, CDR1 is LNHDA and CDR2 is SQIVND (reference sequence). The CDR3 DNA follows: TGTGCCAGTAGTCTACCGGGACAGGGTGACACTGAAGCTTTCTTT. This gives the protein CASSLPGQGDTEAFF.

V gene TRBV5-3 combines with J gene TRBJ1-1; TRBD1 is a possible D gene (5 bases). Being an ORF, TRBV5-3 has a function that is uncertain. The V gene lost 4 bases and the J gene lost 4 bases, with 17 bases spanning the gap. The CDR3 consists of 15 residues. The CDR3 nucleotides read TGTGCCAGAAGCCAGCATGGGGCTCGTACCACTGAAGCTTTCTTT. It is translated as CARSQHGARTTEAFF.

V is TRBV24-1 and J is TRBJ2-1; TRBD1 matches at 8 bases. CDR1 KGHDR and CDR2 SFDVKD come from the germline V gene. The CDR3 loop spans 18 amino acids. The J segment lost 0 bases and the V segment lost 5 bases, leaving 11 bases of the junction unmatched. CDR3 sequence: CATSGSRTGKSSYNEQFF. CDR3 nucleotide sequence: TGTGCCACCAGTGGCTCTAGGACAGGGAAAAGCTCCTACAATGAGCAGTTCTTC.

In nucleotides, the CDR3 is TGTGCCAGCAGCTCTAGGGACTTCACAGATACGCAGTATTTT. Encoded protein: CASSSRDFTDTQYF. V and J are TRBV7-9 and TRBJ2-3; TRBD2 might be the D (6 bases). Trimming left V 4 bases short and J 2 bases short, with 10 bases between. From germline, CDR1 is SEHNR and CDR2 FQNEAQ (reference sequence). The CDR3 is made up of 14 amino acids.

The V and J genes are TRBV3-1 (or the pseudogene TRBV3-2) and TRBJ2-3, with a weak D call TRBD2 (6 bases). This CDR3 region has 14 residues. In germline, CDR1 is LGHDT, CDR2 YNNKEL (reference sequence). Deletions cut 2 bases from V and 4 bases from J, with 10 bases between. This chain's CDR3 is CASSQSTRADTQYF. The CDR3 nucleotides read TGTGCCAGCAGCCAATCGACTAGAGCAGATACGCAGTATTTT.